This passage covers 12 T cell receptor beta chains from one sample sequenced in a study of blood T cell repertoires in COVID-19. Produced via immunoSEQ multiplex PCR; TCRdb's table is partial and in-frame only. This table holds almost 400,000 clones, around 87% found once. Sequencing input: peripheral blood. The source of these receptors is a woman aged 55 to 70 with COVID-19, enrolled during active disease.

This sequence joins TRBV12-3 or TRBV12-4 and TRBJ1-2; D is undetermined. With 5 bases removed from V and 2 bases from J, the gap between germline ends came to 6 bases. The CDR3 has 12 amino acids. The CDR3: CASSGRNYGYTF. The CDR3 region has the DNA TGTGCCAGCAGTGGGAGGAACTATGGCTACACCTTC.

The chain is built from TRBV5-1 and TRBJ1-6; perhaps TRBD1 as D (6 bases). Germline V gene lookup returns CDR1 SGHRS and CDR2 YFSETQ. V lost 5 bases, J lost 9 bases, and 18 bases lay in between. CDR3 length: 15 residues. As DNA, the CDR3 is TGCGCCAGCAGTACCGTTTTGGGGGCAGGTTCACCCCTCCACTTT. It codes for CASSTVLGAGSPLHF. The whole variable domain, filled in from reference TRBV5-1 and TRBJ1-6, reads KAGVTQTPRYLIKTRGQQVTLSCSPISGHRSVSWYQQTPGQGLQFLFEYFSETQRNKGNFPGRFSGRQFSNSRSEMNVSTLELGDSALYLCASSTVLGAGSPLHFGNGTRLTVT.

This chain uses TRBV28 with TRBJ1-4; D is possibly TRBD1 (6 bases). V was cut by 6 bases and J by 0 bases, with 17 bases left in between. Germline loops: CDR1 MDHEN, CDR2 SYDVKM. The CDR3 is 17 residues long. The CDR3 nucleotides are TGTGCCAGCAGCCCAGGGAGGGGGAGATCAACTAATGAAAAACTGTTTTTT. Protein: CASSPGRGRSTNEKLFF.

J is TRBJ1-3 and V is TRBV7-8, with 7 bases fitting TRBD1. Looked up from germline, CDR1 is SGHVS and CDR2 is FQNEAQ. V was pared by 5 bases and J by 3 bases, with 7 bases of the junction left unmatched. The CDR3 covers 15 residues. In DNA, the CDR3 is TGTGCCAGCAGCCAGTCGACAGGGTTTGGAAACACCATATATTTT. Encoded protein: CASSQSTGFGNTIYF.

The chain employs TRBV4-2 and TRBJ1-5; 7 bases fit TRBD1. CDR1 and CDR2 (germline): LGHNA, YNFKEQ. The CDR3 totals 15 residues. Trimming took 5 bases from V and 5 from J; bases not matched to a gene: 9. The CDR3 sequence: CASSKWDSDHQPQHF. Here the CDR3 DNA reads TGTGCCAGCAGCAAGTGGGACAGCGATCATCAGCCCCAGCATTTT.

The V and J genes are TRBV4-1 and TRBJ1-4; TRBD1 matches 9 bases. CDR3 size: 16 residues. Trimming at V came to 3 bases and at J to 4 bases, leaving 6 bases not matched to a gene. Germline V gene lookup returns CDR1 MGHRA and CDR2 YSYEKL. The CDR3 nucleotides are TGCGCCAGCAGCCATTCCGGGACAGGGATTAATGAAAAACTGTTTTTT. Its translation is CASSHSGTGINEKLFF.

The rearrangement joins TRBV30 to TRBJ1-3; D is undetermined. The germline V and J ends were trimmed by 1 base and 1 base, with 5 bases remaining between them. The CDR3 length is 13 residues. Germline CDR1 reads GTSNPN; CDR2 reads SVGIG (reference sequence). The CDR3 sequence is CAWSASSGNTIYF. In DNA form, the CDR3 reads TGTGCCTGGAGTGCCAGTTCTGGAAACACCATATATTTT. Complete variable domain (other parts from reference TRBV30 and TRBJ1-3): SQTIHQWPATLVQPVGSPLSLECTVEGTSNPNLYWYRQAAGRGLQLLFYSVGIGQISSEVPQNLSASRPQDRQFILSSKKLLLSDSGFYLCAWSASSGNTIYFGEGSWLTVV.

The rearrangement uses TRBV2 and TRBJ2-3, with TRBD2 matching over 10 bases. This CDR3 is built from 15 residues. CDR1 SNHLY and CDR2 FYNNEI come from the germline V gene. Trimming took 8 bases from V and 2 from J; bases not matched to a gene: 7. In DNA, the CDR3 is TGTGCCAGCGGAAAACTAGCGGGGTTCACAGATACGCAGTATTTT. As protein: CASGKLAGFTDTQYF.

The rearrangement uses TRBV12-3 or TRBV12-4 and TRBJ2-7, with TRBD2 as a possible D gene (6 bases). Trimming took off 6 bases at V and 3 bases at J, with 12 bases between the two ends. This CDR3 spans 13 amino acids. CDR3 sequence reads: CASRRGNLYEQYF. CDR3 bases: TGTGCCAGCAGGCGGGGAAACCTCTACGAGCAGTACTTC.

This clone showed up just once. The rearrangement joins TRBV5-1 to TRBJ2-7, with D possibly TRBD2 on 6 matching bases. Trimming took 7 bases from V and 2 from J, leaving 16 bases between them. Germline V gene sequence: CDR1 SGHRS, CDR2 YFSETQ. This CDR3 region has 14 residues. The CDR3 bases are TGCGCCAGCGGAGGAGGGGCCCCAACCTACGAGCAGTACTTC. It is translated as CASGGGAPTYEQYF.

V and J are TRBV4-1 and TRBJ1-1, with D possibly matching TRBD1 (5 bases). Per the germline V gene, CDR1 is MGHRA and CDR2 is YSYEKL. The CDR3 has 14 residues. Trimming took off 1 base at V and 1 base at J, with 7 bases between the two ends. CDR3 sequence (DNA): TGCGCCAGCAGCCAAGGACAGTGGAACACTGAAGCTTTCTTT. The encoded protein is CASSQGQWNTEAFF.

The chain recombines TRBV7-3 with TRBJ1-4; maybe TRBD1 (6 bases). Trimming removed 2 bases from V and 0 bases from J, with 13 bases in between. The germline CDR1 and CDR2 sequences are SGHTA and FQGTGA. The CDR3 totals 17 residues. The CDR3 sequence is CASSLGQHRATNEKLFF. The CDR3 DNA sequence: TGTGCCAGCAGCTTAGGCCAACACAGGGCAACTAATGAAAAACTGTTTTTT.